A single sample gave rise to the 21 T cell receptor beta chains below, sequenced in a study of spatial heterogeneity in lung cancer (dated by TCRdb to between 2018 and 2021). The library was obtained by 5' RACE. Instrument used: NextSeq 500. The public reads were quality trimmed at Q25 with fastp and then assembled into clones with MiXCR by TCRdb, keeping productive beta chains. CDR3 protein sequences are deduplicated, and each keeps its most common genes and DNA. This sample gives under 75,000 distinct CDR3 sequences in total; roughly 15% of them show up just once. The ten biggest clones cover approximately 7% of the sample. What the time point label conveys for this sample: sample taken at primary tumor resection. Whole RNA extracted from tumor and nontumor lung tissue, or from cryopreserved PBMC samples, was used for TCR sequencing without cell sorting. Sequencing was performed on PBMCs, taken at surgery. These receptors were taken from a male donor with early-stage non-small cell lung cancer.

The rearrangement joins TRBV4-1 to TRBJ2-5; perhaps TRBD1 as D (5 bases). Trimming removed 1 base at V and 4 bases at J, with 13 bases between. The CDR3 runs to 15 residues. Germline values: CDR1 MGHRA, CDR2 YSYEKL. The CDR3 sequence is CASSQVAGPVETQYF. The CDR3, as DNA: TGCGCCAGCAGCCAAGTGGCAGGGCCGGTAGAGACCCAGTACTTC.

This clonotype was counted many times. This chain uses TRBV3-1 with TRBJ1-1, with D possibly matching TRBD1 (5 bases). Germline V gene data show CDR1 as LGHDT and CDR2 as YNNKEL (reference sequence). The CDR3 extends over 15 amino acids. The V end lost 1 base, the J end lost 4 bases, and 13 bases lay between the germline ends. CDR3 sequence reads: CASSQALTGATEAFF. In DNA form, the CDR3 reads TGTGCCAGCAGCCAAGCATTAACAGGTGCCACTGAAGCTTTCTTT.

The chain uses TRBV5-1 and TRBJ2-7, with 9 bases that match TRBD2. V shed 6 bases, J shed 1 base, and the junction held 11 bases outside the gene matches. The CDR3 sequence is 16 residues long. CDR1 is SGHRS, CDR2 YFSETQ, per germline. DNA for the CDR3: TGCGCCAGCAACTCCCTGGGAAGCGGGAGGTCCTACGAGCAGTACTTC. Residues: CASNSLGSGRSYEQYF. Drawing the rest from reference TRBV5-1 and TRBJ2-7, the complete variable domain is KAGVTQTPRYLIKTRGQQVTLSCSPISGHRSVSWYQQTPGQGLQFLFEYFSETQRNKGNFPGRFSGRQFSNSRSEMNVSTLELGDSALYLCASNSLGSGRSYEQYFGPGTRLTVT.

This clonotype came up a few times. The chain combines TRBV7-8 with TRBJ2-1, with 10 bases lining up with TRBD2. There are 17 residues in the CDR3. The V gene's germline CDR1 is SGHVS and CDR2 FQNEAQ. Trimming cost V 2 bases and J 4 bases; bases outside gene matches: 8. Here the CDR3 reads CASSLFGRAGGYNEQFF. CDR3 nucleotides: TGTGCCAGCAGCTTATTTGGTCGAGCGGGAGGGTACAATGAGCAGTTCTTC.

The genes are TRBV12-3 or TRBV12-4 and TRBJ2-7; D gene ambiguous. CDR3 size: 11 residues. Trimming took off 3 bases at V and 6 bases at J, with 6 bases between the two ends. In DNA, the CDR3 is TGTGCCAGCAGTTTCTCCGGCGAGCAGTACTTC. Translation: CASSFSGEQYF.

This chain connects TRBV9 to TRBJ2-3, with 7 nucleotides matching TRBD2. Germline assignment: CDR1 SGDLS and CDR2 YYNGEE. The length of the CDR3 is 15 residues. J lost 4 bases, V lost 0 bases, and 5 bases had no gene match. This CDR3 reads CASSVGEGGPDTQYF. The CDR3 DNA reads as TGTGCCAGCAGCGTAGGGGAGGGAGGCCCAGATACGCAGTATTTT. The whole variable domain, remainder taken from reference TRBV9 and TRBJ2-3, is DSGVTQTPKHLITATGQRVTLRCSPRSGDLSVYWYQQSLDQGLQFLIQYYNGEERAKGNILERFSAQQFPDLHSELNLSSLELGDSALYFCASSVGEGGPDTQYFGPGTRLTVL.

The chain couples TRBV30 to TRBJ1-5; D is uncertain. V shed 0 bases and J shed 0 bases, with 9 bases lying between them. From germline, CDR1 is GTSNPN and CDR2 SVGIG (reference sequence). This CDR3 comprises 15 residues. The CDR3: CAWSVLGYSNQPQHF. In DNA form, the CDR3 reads TGTGCCTGGAGTGTACTTGGATATAGCAATCAGCCCCAGCATTTT.

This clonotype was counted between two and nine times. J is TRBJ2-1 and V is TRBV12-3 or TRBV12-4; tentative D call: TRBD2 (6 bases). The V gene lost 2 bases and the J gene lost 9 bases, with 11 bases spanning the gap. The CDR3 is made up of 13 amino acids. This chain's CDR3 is CASSLTGETEQFF. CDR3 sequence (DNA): TGTGCCAGCAGTTTAACGGGGGAAACTGAGCAGTTCTTC.

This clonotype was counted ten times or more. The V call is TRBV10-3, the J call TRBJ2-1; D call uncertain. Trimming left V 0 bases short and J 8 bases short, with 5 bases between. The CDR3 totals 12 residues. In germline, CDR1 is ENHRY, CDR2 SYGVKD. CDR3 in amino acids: CAISESGYEQFF. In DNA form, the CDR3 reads TGTGCCATCAGTGAGTCTGGATATGAGCAGTTCTTC.

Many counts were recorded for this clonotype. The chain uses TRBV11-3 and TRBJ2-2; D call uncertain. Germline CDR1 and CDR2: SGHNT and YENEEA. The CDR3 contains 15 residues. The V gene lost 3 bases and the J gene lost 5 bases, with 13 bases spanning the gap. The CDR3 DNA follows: TGTGCCAGCAGCTTTAGATCCAACCCAACCGGGGAGCTGTTTTTT. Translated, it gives CASSFRSNPTGELFF.

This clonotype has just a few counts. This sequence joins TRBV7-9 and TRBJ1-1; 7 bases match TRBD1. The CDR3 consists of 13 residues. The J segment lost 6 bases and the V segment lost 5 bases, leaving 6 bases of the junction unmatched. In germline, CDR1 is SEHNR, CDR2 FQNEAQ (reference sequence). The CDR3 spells CASSRGTVSEAFF. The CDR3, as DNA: TGTGCCAGCAGCCGGGGGACAGTATCTGAAGCTTTCTTT.

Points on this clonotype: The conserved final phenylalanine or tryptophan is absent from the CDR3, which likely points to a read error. CDR3 nucleotides: TGTGCCAGCAGCTTGACAGACTCAAGCTCCTACGAGCAGTACTCC. Translated: CASSLTDSSSYEQYS. The chain combines TRBV6-5 with TRBJ2-7, with D perhaps matching TRBD1 (5 bases). Trimming removed 6 bases at V and 0 bases at J, with 15 bases between. Germline CDR1 reads MNHEY; CDR2 reads SVGAGI. This CDR3 is 15 amino acids long.

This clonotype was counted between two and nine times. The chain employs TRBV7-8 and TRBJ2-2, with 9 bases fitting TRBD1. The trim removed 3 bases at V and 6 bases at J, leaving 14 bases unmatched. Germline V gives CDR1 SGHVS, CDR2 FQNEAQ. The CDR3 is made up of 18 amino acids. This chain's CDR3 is CASSFRLPGQGTPGELFF. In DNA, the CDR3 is TGTGCCAGCAGCTTCCGACTTCCGGGACAGGGAACACCCGGGGAGCTGTTTTTT.

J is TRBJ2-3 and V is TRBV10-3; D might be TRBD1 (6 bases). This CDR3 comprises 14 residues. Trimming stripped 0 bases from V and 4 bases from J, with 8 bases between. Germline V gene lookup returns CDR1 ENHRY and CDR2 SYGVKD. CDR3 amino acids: CAISESNRADTQYF. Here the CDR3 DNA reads TGTGCCATCAGTGAGTCGAACAGGGCAGATACGCAGTATTTT.

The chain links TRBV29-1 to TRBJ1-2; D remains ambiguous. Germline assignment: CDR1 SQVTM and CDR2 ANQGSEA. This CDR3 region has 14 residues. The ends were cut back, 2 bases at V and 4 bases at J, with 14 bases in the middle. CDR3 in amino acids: CSVEPTSRSYGYTF. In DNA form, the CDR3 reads TGCAGCGTTGAACCCACCAGTAGAAGCTATGGCTACACCTTC.

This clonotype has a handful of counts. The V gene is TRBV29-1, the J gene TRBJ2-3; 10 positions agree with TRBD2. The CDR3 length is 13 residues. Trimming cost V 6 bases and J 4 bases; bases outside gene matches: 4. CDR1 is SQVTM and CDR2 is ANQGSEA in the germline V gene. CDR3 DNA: TGCAGCGTCCTTGGACTAGCGGCAGATACGCAGTATTTT. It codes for CSVLGLAADTQYF.

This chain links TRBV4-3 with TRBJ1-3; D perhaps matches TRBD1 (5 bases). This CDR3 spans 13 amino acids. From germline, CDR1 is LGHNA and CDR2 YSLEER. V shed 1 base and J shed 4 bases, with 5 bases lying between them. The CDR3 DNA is TGCGCCAGCAGCCAAGGACAGGGAAACACCATATATTTT. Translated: CASSQGQGNTIYF.

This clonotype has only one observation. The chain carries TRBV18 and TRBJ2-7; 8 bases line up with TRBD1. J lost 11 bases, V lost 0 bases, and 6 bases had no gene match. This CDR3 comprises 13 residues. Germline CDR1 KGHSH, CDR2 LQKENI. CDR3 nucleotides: TGTGCCAGCTCACCACCGGCAGGGGGCTTGGAGTACTTC. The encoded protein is CASSPPAGGLEYF.

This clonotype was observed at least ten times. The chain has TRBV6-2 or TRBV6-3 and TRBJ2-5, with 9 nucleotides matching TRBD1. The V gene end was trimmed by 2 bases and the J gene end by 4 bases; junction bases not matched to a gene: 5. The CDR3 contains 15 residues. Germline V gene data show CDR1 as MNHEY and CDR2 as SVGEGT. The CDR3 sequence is CASSYGTGIGETQYF. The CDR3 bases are TGTGCCAGCAGTTACGGGACAGGGATTGGAGAGACCCAGTACTTC.

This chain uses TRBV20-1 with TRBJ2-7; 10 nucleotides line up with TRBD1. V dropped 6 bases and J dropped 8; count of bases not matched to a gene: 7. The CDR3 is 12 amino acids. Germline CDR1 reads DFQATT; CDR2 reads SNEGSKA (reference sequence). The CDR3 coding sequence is TGCAGTGCGATGACAGGGGGCAACAAGCAGTACTTC. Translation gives CSAMTGGNKQYF.

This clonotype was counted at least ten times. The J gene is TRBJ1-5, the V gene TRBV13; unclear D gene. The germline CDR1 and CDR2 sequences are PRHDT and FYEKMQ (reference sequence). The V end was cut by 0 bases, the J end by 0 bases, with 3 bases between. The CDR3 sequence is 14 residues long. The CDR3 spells CASSLGSSNQPQHF. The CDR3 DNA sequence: TGTGCCAGCAGCTTAGGGTCTAGCAATCAGCCCCAGCATTTT.